Below, 14 T cell receptor beta chains from the same sample are listed, as sequenced in a study of cytomegalovirus exposure and HLA in healthy donors. Researchers ran the PCR with 60 Vbeta and 13 Jbeta primers. Profiled with immunoSEQ multiplex PCR; TCRdb holds only in-frame clones, not every one. The table shows 120,000 to 150,000 clones, with less than 85% occurring only once. The source material was PBMCs. All receptors derive from a man in his forties or fifties in good health and CMV-seropositive.

This sequence joins TRBV7-2 and TRBJ2-7; maybe TRBD2 (6 bases). Germline loops: CDR1 SGHTA, CDR2 FQGNSA. Trimming pared 6 bases from V and 7 bases from J, leaving 19 bases between. This CDR3 is built from 14 residues. The CDR3 reads CASSHPGLPVEQYF. In nucleotides, the CDR3 is TGTGCCAGCAGTCATCCGGGACTCCCCGTAGAGCAGTACTTC. Full variable domain (missing parts from reference TRBV7-2 and TRBJ2-7): GAGVSQSPSNKVTEKGKDVELRCDPISGHTALYWYRQSLGQGLEFLIYFQGNSAPDKSGLPSDRFSAERTGGSVSTLTIQRTQQEDSAVYLCASSHPGLPVEQYFGPGTRLTVT.

J is TRBJ1-5 and V is TRBV19; 7 bases map to TRBD1. V was clipped by 5 bases and J by 0 bases; unmatched bases: 10. This CDR3 has 17 amino acids. Germline values: CDR1 LNHDA, CDR2 SQIVND (reference sequence). The CDR3 nucleotides are TGTGCCAGTAGTCCTTACCTACAGGGGTATAGCAATCAGCCCCAGCATTTT. Protein sequence: CASSPYLQGYSNQPQHF.

J is TRBJ2-1 and V is TRBV30, with D possibly TRBD1 on 5 matching bases. The germline gives CDR1 GTSNPN, CDR2 SVGIG (reference sequence). The CDR3 has 11 amino acids. Trimming stripped 3 bases from V and 10 bases from J, with 10 bases between. CDR3 residues: CAWRNRGEQFF. The CDR3, as DNA: TGTGCCTGGAGGAATAGGGGCGAGCAGTTCTTC.

The chain has TRBV11-3 and TRBJ1-4; 7 bases map to TRBD1. Per germline, CDR1 SGHNT and CDR2 YENEEA. The CDR3 consists of 16 residues. Losses at the gene ends were 1 base for V and 5 bases for J; bases not matched to a gene: 7. Here the CDR3 reads CASSLGSGTENEKLFF. For the CDR3, the DNA is TGTGCCAGCAGCTTAGGGTCCGGGACAGAAAATGAAAAACTGTTTTTT. Full variable domain (remainder filled in from reference TRBV11-3 and TRBJ1-4): EAGVVQSPRYKIIEKKQPVAFWCNPISGHNTLYWYLQNLGQGPELLIRYENEEAVDDSQLPKDRFSAERLKGVDSTLKIQPAELGDSAVYLCASSLGSGTENEKLFFGSGTQLSVL.

This CDR3 reads CASSVNSNQPQHF. CDR3 nucleotides: TGTGCCAGCAGTGTTAATAGCAATCAGCCCCAGCATTTT. The chain joins TRBV6-1 to TRBJ1-5; D unclear. Germline values: CDR1 MNHNS, CDR2 SASEGT. V was trimmed by 4 bases and J by 0 bases, leaving 4 bases between them. This CDR3 contains 13 residues.

The chain carries TRBV7-6 and TRBJ1-1, with no clear D. The V and J ends lost 0 bases and 1 base respectively, with 9 bases between them. This CDR3 spans 15 amino acids. Germline loops: CDR1 SGHVS, CDR2 FNYEAQ. The CDR3 DNA reads as TGTGCCAGCAGCTTAGCGAGGGATTGGAACACTGAAGCTTTCTTT. Translated, it gives CASSLARDWNTEAFF. Full variable domain (remainder filled in from reference TRBV7-6 and TRBJ1-1): GAGVSQSPRYKVTKRGQDVALRCDPISGHVSLYWYRQALGQGPEFLTYFNYEAQQDKSGLPNDRFSAERPEGSISTLTIQRTEQRDSAMYRCASSLARDWNTEAFFGQGTRLTVV.

V usage is TRBV7-9 and J usage is TRBJ2-2; D is possibly TRBD2 (6 bases). Germline-derived CDR1 and CDR2 are SEHNR and FQNEAQ (reference sequence). The germline V and J ends were trimmed by 5 bases and 6 bases, with 10 bases remaining between them. This CDR3 has 13 residues. DNA for the CDR3: TGTGCCAGCAGCCCGGAGGGGTCCGGGGAGCTGTTTTTT. Amino acids: CASSPEGSGELFF.

The chain has TRBV27 and TRBJ1-4; D is unresolved. CDR1 is MNHEY and CDR2 is SMNVEV in the germline V gene (reference sequence). V was shortened by 5 bases and J by 4 bases, with 11 bases between the two germline ends. The CDR3 extends over 14 amino acids. CDR3 nucleotide sequence: TGTGCCAGCAGTACCAGCGGCCTTAATGAAAAACTGTTTTTT. Encoded protein: CASSTSGLNEKLFF.

This clone was seen a handful of times. This chain links TRBV7-8 with TRBJ1-1; D unresolved. Trimming stripped 4 bases from V and 7 bases from J, with 13 bases between. The germline CDR1 and CDR2 sequences are SGHVS and FQNEAQ. The CDR3 runs to 13 residues. The CDR3 loop is CASSYRLMNEAFF. The CDR3, as DNA: TGTGCCAGCAGCTACAGATTGATGAATGAAGCTTTCTTT.

The rearrangement joins TRBV27 to TRBJ1-2; 12 bases line up with TRBD1. The J segment lost 8 bases and the V segment lost 2 bases, leaving 3 bases of the junction unmatched. Germline values: CDR1 MNHEY, CDR2 SMNVEV (reference sequence). This CDR3 comprises 14 residues. The chain's CDR3 is CASSLVGTGGGYTF. CDR3 coding DNA: TGTGCCAGCAGTTTAGTAGGGACAGGGGGCGGCTACACCTTC.

This chain uses TRBV10-1 with TRBJ2-2, with a tentative D call TRBD1 (6 bases). The CDR3 is made up of 14 amino acids. CDR1 is WNHNN and CDR2 is SYGVQD in the germline V gene (reference sequence). V lost 5 bases and J 4 bases, leaving 11 bases between the germline ends. This CDR3 reads CASSRVRGTGELFF. CDR3 DNA sequence: TGCGCCAGCAGTAGGGTCAGGGGCACCGGGGAGCTGTTTTTT.

The chain is built from TRBV5-1 and TRBJ2-6; D is possibly TRBD1 (5 bases). Trimming removed 0 bases at V and 1 base at J, with 11 bases between. The V gene's germline CDR1 is SGHRS and CDR2 YFSETQ. The CDR3 runs to 17 residues. The CDR3: CASSLEMSGSGANVLTF. CDR3 nucleotide sequence: TGCGCCAGCAGCTTGGAGATGTCAGGGTCTGGGGCCAACGTCCTGACTTTC.

The CDR3 DNA is TGCGCCAGCAGCCTCCAGGAGACCCAGTACTTC. Protein product: CASSLQETQYF. J is TRBJ2-5 and V is TRBV5-1; D call uncertain. Trimming cost V 4 bases and J 5 bases, with 6 bases left between them. In germline, CDR1 is SGHRS, CDR2 YFSETQ. The CDR3 runs to 11 residues.

The chain recombines TRBV5-6 with TRBJ1-2, with D maybe TRBD1 (5 bases). CDR3 length: 17 residues. The germline gives CDR1 SGHDT, CDR2 YYEEEE. The V gene lost 4 bases and the J gene lost 4 bases, with 23 bases spanning the gap. Here the CDR3 reads CASSAPRFQGIGYGYTF. For the CDR3, the DNA is TGTGCCAGCAGCGCACCGCGTTTCCAGGGAATCGGCTATGGCTACACCTTC.